The source of this T cell receptor (beta chain) is a study of T cell responses to AZD1222 COVID-19 vaccine. Produced via immunoSEQ multiplex PCR; TCRdb's table is partial and in-frame only. This table holds about 39,000 clones, approximately 88% found once. Study conclusions and caveats: Repertoires in all cases were sampled only once the peak T cell response had passed. Mostly white British, mostly female donors; authors suggested clonal diversity may be underestimated.

This clone has only one observation. What it recognizes is unknown. The germline gives CDR1 GTSNPN, CDR2 SVGIG (reference sequence). The V end was cut by 8 bases, the J end by 4 bases, with 14 bases between. The CDR3 is 12 residues long. The input for sequencing was peripheral blood, taken 28 days after the second dose of the MenACWY control vaccine. The TCR was taken from an adult who received the MenACWY meningococcal vaccine as a control. This sequence joins TRBV30 and TRBJ1-2; D gene uncertain. The CDR3 loop is CAREPASYGYTF. The CDR3 region has the DNA TGTGCCCGCGAACCGGCCTCCTATGGCTACACCTTC. The full variable domain, its missing parts supplied by reference TRBV30 and TRBJ1-2, is SQTIHQWPATLVQPVGSPLSLECTVEGTSNPNLYWYRQAAGRGLQLLFYSVGIGQISSEVPQNLSASRPQDRQFILSSKKLLLSDSGFYLCAREPASYGYTFGSGTRLTVV.